This T cell receptor (beta chain) was retrieved from a study of T cells after yellow fever vaccination. Findings and caveats of the study: Re-detected after boosting: most primary clones, almost 98% of CD4 and less than 90% of CD8.

TCRdb processed the 5' RACE reads anew with MiXCR; each CDR3 protein has one entry. The repertoire holds around 250,000 distinct CDR3 sequences, with roughly 5% as singletons. This clonotype was observed a handful of times. What it binds is not known. Trimming cost V 4 bases and J 4 bases; bases outside gene matches: 5. CDR3 length: 15 residues. Germline assignment: CDR1 SGHRS and CDR2 YFSETQ. This chain links TRBV5-1 with TRBJ2-6; 7 positions match TRBD1. Specimen: CD4+ T cells sorted from PBMCs, collected on the day of the yellow fever booster vaccination. This sequence was found in a man aged 18 to 30 who received the YFV17D yellow fever vaccine. CDR3 protein: CASSETGLGANVLTF. Written as DNA, the CDR3 is TGCGCCAGCAGCGAGACAGGGCTCGGGGCCAACGTCCTGACTTTC.